The 20 T cell receptor beta chains presented below share a single source sample, sequenced in a study of CD8+CD57+ T cells in acquired aplastic anemia. CD8+CD57+ cell expansion, shown by flow cytometry, had occurred in the patients selected for sequencing. The template for TCR beta VDJ and CDR3 sequence profiling was genomic DNA. Each CDR3 protein gets one entry after TCRdb re-called the reads with MiXCR. The sample comprises around 200,000 distinct CDR3 sequences, around 50% of which are singletons, and 10% to 15% rests with the top ten. The sample comprised sorted CD4+, CD8+, or CD8+CD57+ T cells (not recorded which) from PBMCs. These receptors all come from a human donor with aplastic anemia.

The chain has TRBV13 and TRBJ1-2; 8 positions agree with TRBD1. The junction had 12 bases not matched to a gene; V was cut back by 7 bases and J by 5 bases. Germline CDR1 and CDR2: PRHDT and FYEKMQ (reference sequence). This CDR3 has 15 amino acids. The CDR3 DNA reads TGTGCCAGCACCCCAGCCGGGACAGGATTTTATGGCTACACCTTC. As protein: CASTPAGTGFYGYTF.

With respect to this clonotype: At one of its ends the junction is not consistent with the germline gene, which may arise from a read error. The chain has TRBV25-1 and TRBJ1-5; D ambiguous. The CDR3 sequence is 13 residues long. The V gene's germline CDR1 is MGHDK and CDR2 SYGVNS. CDR3 residues: CASSGRENQPQHF. The CDR3 nucleotides are TGTGCCAGCAGTGGTAGGGAGAATCAGCCCCAGCATTTC.

This clonotype came up a few times. The chain employs TRBV30 and TRBJ2-1; D gene uncertain. CDR1 and CDR2 from the germline V gene are GTSNPN and SVGIG (reference sequence). V gave up 0 bases and J gave up 9 bases, with 9 bases separating them. This CDR3 spans 12 amino acids. This CDR3 is CAWSVASPEQFF. Written as DNA, the CDR3 is TGTGCCTGGAGTGTGGCTAGTCCTGAGCAGTTCTTC.

Here the CDR3 DNA reads TGTGCCAGTAGTATAGCATGGACAGGGGTCGAGGCTTTCTTT. Residues: CASSIAWTGVEAFF. V and J are TRBV19 and TRBJ1-1; TRBD1 matches at 9 bases. The CDR3 has 14 amino acids. Germline values: CDR1 LNHDA, CDR2 SQIVND (reference sequence). Unmatched junction bases numbered 8, after V lost 1 base and J lost 11 bases.

The chain carries TRBV7-3 and TRBJ2-3; D gene uncertain. Germline CDR1 and CDR2: SGHTA and FQGTGA. The CDR3 loop spans 14 amino acids. V dropped 0 bases and J dropped 2 bases, with 6 bases sitting between them. In DNA form, the CDR3 reads TGTGCCAGCAGCTTAACCCTTTCCACAGATACGCAGTATTTT. It translates to CASSLTLSTDTQYF.

The chain links TRBV7-3 to TRBJ1-1; D uncertain. Germline V gene lookup returns CDR1 SGHTA and CDR2 FQGTGA. Trimming shortened V by 5 bases and J by 5 bases, and 15 bases separated the two germline ends. This CDR3 is 14 amino acids long. The CDR3 sequence is CASSIGSTSTEAFF. The CDR3 nucleotides are TGTGCCAGCAGCATCGGTTCTACGTCTACTGAAGCTTTCTTT. The whole variable domain, filled in from reference TRBV7-3 and TRBJ1-1, reads GAGVSQTPSNKVTEKGKYVELRCDPISGHTALYWYRQSLGQGPEFLIYFQGTGAADDSGLPNDRFFAVRPEGSVSTLKIQRTERGDSAVYLCASSIGSTSTEAFFGQGTRLTVV.

The rearrangement links TRBV10-3 to TRBJ2-1; 10 nucleotides agree with TRBD2. Germline lookup yields CDR1 ENHRY and CDR2 SYGVKD. The CDR3 totals 14 residues. V gave up 10 bases and J gave up 6 bases; unmatched junction bases: 9. DNA for the CDR3: TGTGCCACCAAAAATTGGACTAGCGGCAATGAGCAGTTCTTC. Translated, it gives CATKNWTSGNEQFF.

Only one count was recorded for this clonotype. The gene calls are TRBV6-1 and TRBJ1-1; 9 bases fit TRBD1. Germline CDR1 MNHNS, CDR2 SASEGT. V shed 4 bases and J 0 bases; nucleotides not matched to a gene: 3. The CDR3 has 15 amino acids. The CDR3 reads CASSGDRELNTEAFF. The DNA of the CDR3 is TGTGCCAGCAGTGGGGACAGGGAGTTGAACACTGAAGCTTTCTTT.

The sample holds many counts of this clonotype. The chain uses TRBV20-1 and TRBJ2-1; TRBD2 matches at 12 bases. Per the germline V gene, CDR1 is DFQATT and CDR2 is SNEGSKA (reference sequence). Trimming took 6 bases from V and 6 from J; bases not matched to a gene: 6. The length of the CDR3 is 14 residues. DNA of the CDR3: TGCAGTGCACATCTAGCGGGGGGGAGCAATGAGCAGTTCTTC. It encodes CSAHLAGGSNEQFF.

V is TRBV20-1 and J is TRBJ2-3, with D hard to call. Between the trimmed V and J ends, which lost 3 bases and 2 bases, there was a span of 3 bases. The germline V gene has CDR1 DFQATT and CDR2 SNEGSKA (reference sequence). CDR3 length equals 11 residues. The CDR3 DNA follows: TGCAGTGCTAGCGCCACAGATACGCAGTATTTT. Amino acids: CSASATDTQYF.

As to this clonotype: A read error may explain this, as a much larger clone is one base away. V gene TRBV6-1 combines with J gene TRBJ2-1, with D uncertain. This CDR3 region has 16 residues. Germline values: CDR1 MNHNS, CDR2 SASEGT. The germline V and J ends were trimmed by 2 bases and 2 bases, with 13 bases remaining between them. CDR3 bases: TGTGCCAGCAGTGAATGGCGATCGAGCCCCTACAATGAGCAGTTCTTC. The encoded protein is CASSEWRSSPYNEQFF.

This clonotype is medium-sized in the sample. The chain has TRBV10-3 and TRBJ2-7; D perhaps matches TRBD2 (5 bases). This CDR3 is built from 15 residues. Germline V gives CDR1 ENHRY, CDR2 SYGVKD. V was trimmed by 4 bases and J by 2 bases, leaving 15 bases between them. This CDR3 reads CAISGVEDDPYEQYF. Here the CDR3 DNA reads TGTGCCATCAGTGGAGTGGAGGACGATCCCTACGAGCAGTACTTC.

This clonotype was picked up a small number of times. V and J are TRBV24-1 and TRBJ2-7; D might be TRBD1 (6 bases). V lost 7 bases and J 6 bases, leaving 21 bases between the germline ends. The CDR3 consists of 15 residues. Germline V CDR1 and CDR2: KGHDR, SFDVKD. DNA for the CDR3: TGTGCCACCAGGGAGATGGGACATAGGGTGGCCGAGCAGTACTTC. It encodes CATREMGHRVAEQYF.

This clonotype turned up a few times. The chain is built from TRBV20-1 and TRBJ2-3, with unresolved D. Trimming removed 8 bases from V and 0 bases from J, with 9 bases in between. This CDR3 contains 12 residues. Germline V gives CDR1 DFQATT, CDR2 SNEGSKA (reference sequence). The CDR3 loop is CSITKSTDTQYF. DNA of the CDR3: TGCAGTATAACGAAAAGCACAGATACGCAGTATTTT.

The chain links TRBV6-1 to TRBJ1-2; 7 nucleotides agree with TRBD1. CDR3 size: 15 residues. Germline lookup yields CDR1 MNHNS and CDR2 SASEGT. V shed 6 bases and J 3 bases; nucleotides not matched to a gene: 10. The CDR3 spells CASSETGDSYYGYTF. The CDR3 region has the DNA TGTGCCAGCAGCGAAACCGGGGACAGCTACTATGGCTACACCTTC.

The chain recombines TRBV15 with TRBJ2-7, with D perhaps TRBD1 (5 bases). Germline CDR1 reads LNHNV; CDR2 reads YYDKDF (reference sequence). The CDR3 loop spans 17 amino acids. With 5 bases removed from V and 0 bases from J, the gap between germline ends came to 20 bases. The CDR3 DNA reads TGTGCCACCAGCTCCAGGGTCGGGCTTACCGGCTCCTACGAGCAGTACTTC. The encoded protein is CATSSRVGLTGSYEQYF.

J is TRBJ1-5 and V is TRBV29-1; 8 bases fit TRBD1. The CDR3 is 14 amino acids. Germline V gene sequence: CDR1 SQVTM, CDR2 ANQGSEA. V lost 8 bases, J lost 5 bases, and 11 bases stayed unmatched. The chain's CDR3 is CSPGEGQGYQPQHF. Here the CDR3 DNA reads TGCAGCCCTGGAGAAGGACAGGGCTATCAGCCCCAGCATTTT.

In the case of this clonotype: At one end the junction does not follow the germline gene, possibly because of a read error. DNA of the CDR3: TGCGCCAGCGGCTTGGGGCTAGCGGGGGTACTAGCCAAAAACATTCAGTACTTC. Amino acid sequence: CASGLGLAGVLAKNIQYF. The J gene is TRBJ2-4, the V gene TRBV5-1; 10 positions match TRBD2. Per germline, CDR1 SGHRS and CDR2 YFSETQ. The CDR3 spans 18 residues. The full variable domain, in which reference TRBV5-1 and TRBJ2-4 provide the parts outside the CDR3, is KAGVTQTPRYLIKTRGQQVTLSCSPISGHRSVSWYQQTPGQGLQFLFEYFSETQRNKGNFPGRFSGRQFSNSRSEMNVSTLELGDSALYLCASGLGLAGVLAKNIQYFGAGTRLSVL.

The chain recombines TRBV5-4 with TRBJ1-2; TRBD1 agrees at 11 bases. The V gene's germline CDR1 is SGHNT and CDR2 YYREEE (reference sequence). The CDR3 spans 15 residues. With 2 bases clipped from V and 6 bases from J, the junction kept 6 bases outside the gene matches. CDR3 sequence: CASSFRTGGTHGYTF. As DNA, the CDR3 is TGTGCCAGCAGCTTCCGGACAGGGGGCACCCATGGCTACACCTTC.

The CDR3 loop is CASSIGASGGVVPSTDTQYF. CDR3 nucleotide sequence: TGTGCCAGTAGTATAGGGGCTAGCGGGGGGGTGGTCCCTAGCACAGATACGCAGTATTTT. The chain recombines TRBV19 with TRBJ2-3; the match to TRBD2 covers 12 bases. Germline V gene sequence: CDR1 LNHDA, CDR2 SQIVND (reference sequence). The CDR3 extends over 20 amino acids. The V and J ends lost 1 base and 0 bases, in that order; junction bases with no gene match: 11.